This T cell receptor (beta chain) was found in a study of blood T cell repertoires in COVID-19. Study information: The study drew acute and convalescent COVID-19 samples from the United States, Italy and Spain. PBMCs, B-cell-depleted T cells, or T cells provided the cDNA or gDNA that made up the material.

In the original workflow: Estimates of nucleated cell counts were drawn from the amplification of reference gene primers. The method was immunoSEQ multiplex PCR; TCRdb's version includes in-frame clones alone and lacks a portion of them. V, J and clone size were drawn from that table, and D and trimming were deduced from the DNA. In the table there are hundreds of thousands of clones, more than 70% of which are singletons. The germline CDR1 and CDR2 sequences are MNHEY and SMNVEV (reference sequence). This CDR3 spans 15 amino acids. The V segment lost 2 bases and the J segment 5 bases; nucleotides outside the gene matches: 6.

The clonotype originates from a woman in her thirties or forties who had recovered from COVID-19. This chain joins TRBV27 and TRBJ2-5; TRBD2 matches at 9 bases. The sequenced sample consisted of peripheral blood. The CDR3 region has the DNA TGTGCCAGCAGTTTAGCGGGAGGGACCTTTGAGACCCAGTACTTC. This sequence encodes CASSLAGGTFETQYF.